This T cell receptor (beta chain) was obtained from a study of cytotoxic CD8 clonotypes in ibrutinib-treated CLL. Turning to the study itself: Response specimens were obtained following a median treatment duration of 12 months, with a range of 6 to 36.

Broader study findings: The public clonotypes identified were infrequent and showed contraction or stability on treatment. Baseline clonality exceeded age-matched healthy donors and tracked circulating CD8+ T-cell counts.

Turning to this clone: What it recognizes is unknown.

Investigators sought sequencing depths of between 1 in 200,000 and 1 in 1 million T cells. Produced via immunoSEQ multiplex PCR; TCRdb's table is partial and in-frame only. The sample contains approximately 320,000 clones, roughly 67% of which appear only once. Germline V lookup: CDR1 SGHDT, CDR2 YYEEEE. Trimming removed 4 bases from V and 0 bases from J, with 19 bases in between. The CDR3 is 17 amino acids. J is TRBJ2-5 and V is TRBV5-6, with D possibly matching TRBD1 (5 bases). The specimen comprised PBMCs, sampled after 36 months of ibrutinib treatment. This clonotype originated in a human donor with chronic lymphocytic leukemia. CDR3 sequence: CASSHTFTLTDQETQYF. The CDR3 DNA sequence: TGTGCCAGCAGCCACACATTCACATTGACAGACCAAGAGACCCAGTACTTC.